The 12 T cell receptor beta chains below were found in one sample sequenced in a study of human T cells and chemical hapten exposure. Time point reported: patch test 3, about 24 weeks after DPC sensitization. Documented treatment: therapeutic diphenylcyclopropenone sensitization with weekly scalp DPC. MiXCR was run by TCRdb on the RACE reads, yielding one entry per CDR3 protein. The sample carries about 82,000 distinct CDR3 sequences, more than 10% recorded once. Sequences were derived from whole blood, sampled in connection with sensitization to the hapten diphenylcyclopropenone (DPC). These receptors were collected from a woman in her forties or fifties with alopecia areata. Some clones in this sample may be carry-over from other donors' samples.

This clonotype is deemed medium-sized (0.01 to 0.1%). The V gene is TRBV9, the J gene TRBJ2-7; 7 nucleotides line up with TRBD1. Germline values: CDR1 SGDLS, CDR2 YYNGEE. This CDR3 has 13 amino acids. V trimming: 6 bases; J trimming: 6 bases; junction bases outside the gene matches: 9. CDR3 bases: TGTGCCAGCAATCCCCAGGGGGTGGCCGAGCAGTACTTC. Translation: CASNPQGVAEQYF.

As DNA, the CDR3 is TGTGCCAGCAGCCCAATACTAGCGGGAGCTTACGAGCAGTACTTC. Translation gives CASSPILAGAYEQYF. V and J are TRBV7-2 and TRBJ2-7; TRBD2 matches 11 bases. The V gene's germline CDR1 is SGHTA and CDR2 FQGNSA. The V gene end was trimmed by 5 bases and the J gene end by 4 bases; junction bases not matched to a gene: 7. The CDR3 is 15 amino acids.

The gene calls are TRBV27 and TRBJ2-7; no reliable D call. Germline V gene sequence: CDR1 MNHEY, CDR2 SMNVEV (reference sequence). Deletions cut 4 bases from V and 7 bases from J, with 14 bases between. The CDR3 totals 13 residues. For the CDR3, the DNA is TGTGCCAGCAGTTCCCAGGTCCTATTGGAGCAGTACTTC. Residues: CASSSQVLLEQYF.

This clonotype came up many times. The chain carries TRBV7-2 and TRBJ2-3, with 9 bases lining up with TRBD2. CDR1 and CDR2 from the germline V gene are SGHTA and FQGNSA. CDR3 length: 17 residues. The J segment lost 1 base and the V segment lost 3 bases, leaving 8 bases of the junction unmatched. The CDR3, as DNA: TGTGCCAGCAGCTTGCGGCCGACTAGCGGCCGCACAGATACGCAGTATTTT. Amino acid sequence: CASSLRPTSGRTDTQYF.

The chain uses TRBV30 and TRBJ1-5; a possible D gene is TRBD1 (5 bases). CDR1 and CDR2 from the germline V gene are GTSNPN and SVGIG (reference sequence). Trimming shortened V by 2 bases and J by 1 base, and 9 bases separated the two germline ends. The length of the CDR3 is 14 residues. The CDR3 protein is CAWSRRGSNQPQHF. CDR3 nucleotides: TGTGCCTGGAGTAGAAGGGGCAGCAATCAGCCCCAGCATTTT.

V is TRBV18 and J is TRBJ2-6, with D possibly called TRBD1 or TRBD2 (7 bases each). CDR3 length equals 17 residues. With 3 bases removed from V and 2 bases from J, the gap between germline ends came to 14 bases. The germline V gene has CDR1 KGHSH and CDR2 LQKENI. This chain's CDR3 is CASSPTTGRAGANVLTF. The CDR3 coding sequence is TGTGCCAGCTCACCTACGACAGGGAGGGCTGGGGCCAACGTCCTGACTTTC. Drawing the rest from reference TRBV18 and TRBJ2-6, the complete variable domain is NAGVMQNPRHLVRRRGQEARLRCSPMKGHSHVYWYRQLPEEGLKFMVYLQKENIIDESGMPKERFSAEFPKEGPSILRIQQVVRGDSAAYFCASSPTTGRAGANVLTFGAGSRLTVL.

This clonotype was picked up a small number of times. The CDR3 coding sequence is TGCGCCAGCAGTCAGCCCCTAGCGGGTACTTACAATGAGCAGTTCTTC. It specifies CASSQPLAGTYNEQFF. This chain joins TRBV23-1 and TRBJ2-1, with TRBD2 matching 8 bases. TRBV23-1 qualifies as an ORF whose function is uncertain. The CDR3 loop spans 16 amino acids. J gave up 4 bases and V 3 bases, and 8 bases lay outside the gene matches.

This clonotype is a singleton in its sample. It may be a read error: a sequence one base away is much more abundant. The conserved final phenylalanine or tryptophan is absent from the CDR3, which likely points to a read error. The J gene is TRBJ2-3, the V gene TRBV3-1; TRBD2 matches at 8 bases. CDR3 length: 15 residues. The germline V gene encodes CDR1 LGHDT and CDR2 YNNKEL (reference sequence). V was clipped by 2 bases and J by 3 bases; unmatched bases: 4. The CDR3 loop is CASSQKREGTDTQYY. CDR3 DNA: TGTGCCAGCAGCCAAAAACGGGAGGGAACAGATACGCAGTATTAT.

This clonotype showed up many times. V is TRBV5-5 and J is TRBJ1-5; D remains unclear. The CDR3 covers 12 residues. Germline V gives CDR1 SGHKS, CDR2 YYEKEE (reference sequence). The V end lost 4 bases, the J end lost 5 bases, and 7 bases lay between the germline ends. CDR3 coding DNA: TGTGCCAGCAGCCCCGGAGATCAGCCCCAGCATTTT. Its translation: CASSPGDQPQHF.

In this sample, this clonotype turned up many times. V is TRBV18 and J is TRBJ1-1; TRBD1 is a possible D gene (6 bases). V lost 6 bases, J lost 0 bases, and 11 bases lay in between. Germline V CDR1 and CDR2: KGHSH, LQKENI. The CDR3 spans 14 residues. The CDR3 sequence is CASSGGHLNTEAFF. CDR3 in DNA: TGTGCCAGCTCCGGGGGACACTTGAACACTGAAGCTTTCTTT. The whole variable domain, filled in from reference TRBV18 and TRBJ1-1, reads NAGVMQNPRHLVRRRGQEARLRCSPMKGHSHVYWYRQLPEEGLKFMVYLQKENIIDESGMPKERFSAEFPKEGPSILRIQQVVRGDSAAYFCASSGGHLNTEAFFGQGTRLTVV.

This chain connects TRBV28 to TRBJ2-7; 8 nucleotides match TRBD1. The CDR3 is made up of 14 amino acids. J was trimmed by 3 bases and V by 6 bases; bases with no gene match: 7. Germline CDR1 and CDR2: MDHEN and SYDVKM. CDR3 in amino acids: CASSPGTGVYEQYF. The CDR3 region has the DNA TGTGCCAGCAGCCCCGGGACAGGAGTCTACGAGCAGTACTTC.

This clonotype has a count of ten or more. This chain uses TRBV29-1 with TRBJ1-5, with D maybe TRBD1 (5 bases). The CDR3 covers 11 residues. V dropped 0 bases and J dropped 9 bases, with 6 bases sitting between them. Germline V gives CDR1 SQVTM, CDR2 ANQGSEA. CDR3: CSVEDGGPQHF. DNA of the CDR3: TGCAGCGTTGAAGATGGGGGGCCCCAGCATTTT.